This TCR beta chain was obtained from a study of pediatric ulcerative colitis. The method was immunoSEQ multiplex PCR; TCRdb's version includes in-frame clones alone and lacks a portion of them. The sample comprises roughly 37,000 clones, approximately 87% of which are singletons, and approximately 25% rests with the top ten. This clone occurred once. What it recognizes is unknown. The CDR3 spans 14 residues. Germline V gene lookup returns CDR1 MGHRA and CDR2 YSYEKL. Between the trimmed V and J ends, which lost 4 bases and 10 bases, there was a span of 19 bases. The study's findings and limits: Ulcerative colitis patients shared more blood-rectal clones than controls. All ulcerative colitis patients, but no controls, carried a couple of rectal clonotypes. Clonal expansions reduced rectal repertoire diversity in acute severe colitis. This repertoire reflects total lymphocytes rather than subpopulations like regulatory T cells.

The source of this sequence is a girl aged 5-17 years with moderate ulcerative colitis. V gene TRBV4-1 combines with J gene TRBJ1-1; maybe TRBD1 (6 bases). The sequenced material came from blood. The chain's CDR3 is CASSRDRPEASAFF. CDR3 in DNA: TGCGCCAGCAGCCGAGACAGGCCCGAAGCGTCAGCTTTCTTT.